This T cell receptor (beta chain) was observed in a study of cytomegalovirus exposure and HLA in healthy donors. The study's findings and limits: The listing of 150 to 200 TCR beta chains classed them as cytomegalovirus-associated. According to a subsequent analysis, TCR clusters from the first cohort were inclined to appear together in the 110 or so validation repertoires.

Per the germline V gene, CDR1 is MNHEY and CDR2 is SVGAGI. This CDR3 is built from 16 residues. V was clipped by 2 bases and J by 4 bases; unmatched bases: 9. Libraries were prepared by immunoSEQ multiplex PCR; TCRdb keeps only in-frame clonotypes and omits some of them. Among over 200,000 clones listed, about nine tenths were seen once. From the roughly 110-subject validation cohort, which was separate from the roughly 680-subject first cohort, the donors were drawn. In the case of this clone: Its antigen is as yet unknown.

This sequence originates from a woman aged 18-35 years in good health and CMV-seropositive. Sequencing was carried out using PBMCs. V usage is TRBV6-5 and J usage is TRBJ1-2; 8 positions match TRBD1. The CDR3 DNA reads TGTGCCAGCAGTTACCCTATAAACAGGGGGATCTATGGCTACACCTTC. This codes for CASSYPINRGIYGYTF.